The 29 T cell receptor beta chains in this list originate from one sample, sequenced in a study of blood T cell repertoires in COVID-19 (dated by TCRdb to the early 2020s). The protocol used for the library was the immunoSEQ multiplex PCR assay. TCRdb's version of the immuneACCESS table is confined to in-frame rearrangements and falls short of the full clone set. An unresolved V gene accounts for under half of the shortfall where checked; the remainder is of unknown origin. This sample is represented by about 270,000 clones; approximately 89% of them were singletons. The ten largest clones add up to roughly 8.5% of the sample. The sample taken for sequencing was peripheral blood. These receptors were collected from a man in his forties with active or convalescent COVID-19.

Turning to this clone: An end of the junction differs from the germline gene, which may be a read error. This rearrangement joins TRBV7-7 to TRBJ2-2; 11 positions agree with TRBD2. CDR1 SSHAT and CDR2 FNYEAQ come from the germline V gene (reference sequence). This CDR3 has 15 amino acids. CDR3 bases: TGTGCTAGCAGCTTGAAGATAGCGGGAGGGGGGGAGCTGTTTTTT. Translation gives CASSLKIAGGGELFF.

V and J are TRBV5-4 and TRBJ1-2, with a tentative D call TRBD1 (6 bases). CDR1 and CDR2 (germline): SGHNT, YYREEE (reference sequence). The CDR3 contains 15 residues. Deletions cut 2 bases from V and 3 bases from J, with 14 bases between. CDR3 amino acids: CASSFGQAGDYGYTF. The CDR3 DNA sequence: TGTGCCAGCAGCTTCGGACAAGCAGGGGACTATGGCTACACCTTC.

CDR3 nucleotides: TGTGCCAGCAGTCCGCAGGGGGAGGGCAATCAGCCCCAGCATTTT. Its translation is CASSPQGEGNQPQHF. The V and J genes are TRBV6-5 and TRBJ1-5; 7 bases fit TRBD1. V was pared by 5 bases and J by 2 bases, with 6 bases of the junction left unmatched. This CDR3 region has 15 residues. Germline CDR1 is MNHEY and CDR2 is SVGAGI.

The CDR3: CASSAPGGGILDTQYF. CDR3 nucleotides: TGTGCCAGCAGCGCGCCGGGCGGGGGGATTTTAGATACGCAGTATTTT. The chain joins TRBV5-6 to TRBJ2-3, with TRBD2 identical over 8 bases. The CDR3 extends over 16 amino acids. Trimming removed 4 bases from V and 5 bases from J; junction bases left unmatched: 12. Germline CDR1 is SGHDT and CDR2 is YYEEEE.

For the CDR3, the DNA is TGTGCCAGCTCCCGCCAGGCAGCCTCTGGGGCCAACGTCCTGACTTTC. Its translation is CASSRQAASGANVLTF. The chain uses TRBV11-3 and TRBJ2-6; D not certain. This CDR3 is built from 16 residues. Germline V lookup: CDR1 SGHNT, CDR2 YENEEA. Trimming stripped 8 bases from V and 0 bases from J, with 14 bases between.

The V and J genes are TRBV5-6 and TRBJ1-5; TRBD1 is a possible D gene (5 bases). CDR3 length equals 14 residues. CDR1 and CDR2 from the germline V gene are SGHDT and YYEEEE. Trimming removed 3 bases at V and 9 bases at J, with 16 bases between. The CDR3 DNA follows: TGTGCCAGCAGCTCGCGGGACCGGGGATGGCCCCAGCATTTT. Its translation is CASSSRDRGWPQHF.

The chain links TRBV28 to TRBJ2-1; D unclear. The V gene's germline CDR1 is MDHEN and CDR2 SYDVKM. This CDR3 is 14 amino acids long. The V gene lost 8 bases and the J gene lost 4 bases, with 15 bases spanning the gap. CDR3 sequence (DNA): TGTGCCAGCTTTGGGCAGCCTACTTACAATGAGCAGTTCTTC. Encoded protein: CASFGQPTYNEQFF.

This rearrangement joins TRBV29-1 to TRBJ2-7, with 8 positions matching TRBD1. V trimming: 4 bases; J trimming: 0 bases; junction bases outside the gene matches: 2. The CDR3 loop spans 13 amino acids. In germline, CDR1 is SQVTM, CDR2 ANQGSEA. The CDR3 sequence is CSVAGQGSYEQYF. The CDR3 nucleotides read TGCAGCGTTGCCGGACAGGGCTCCTACGAGCAGTACTTC.

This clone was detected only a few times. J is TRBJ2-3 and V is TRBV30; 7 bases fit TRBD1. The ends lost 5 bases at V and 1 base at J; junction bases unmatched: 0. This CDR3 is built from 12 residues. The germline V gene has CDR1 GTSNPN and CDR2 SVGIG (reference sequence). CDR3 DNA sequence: TGTGCCTGGGGGACAGGCACAGATACGCAGTATTTT. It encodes CAWGTGTDTQYF.

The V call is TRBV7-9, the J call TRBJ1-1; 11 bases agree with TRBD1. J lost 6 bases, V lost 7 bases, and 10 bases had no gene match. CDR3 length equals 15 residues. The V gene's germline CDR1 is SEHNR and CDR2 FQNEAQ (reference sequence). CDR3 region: CASIPGTGGKAEAFF. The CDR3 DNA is TGTGCCAGCATCCCGGGGACAGGGGGTAAGGCTGAAGCTTTCTTT.

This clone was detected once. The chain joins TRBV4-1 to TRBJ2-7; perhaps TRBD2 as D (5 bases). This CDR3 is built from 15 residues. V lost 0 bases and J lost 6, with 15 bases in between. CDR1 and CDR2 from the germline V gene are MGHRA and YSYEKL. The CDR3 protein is CASSQEAVPGREQYF. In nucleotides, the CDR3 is TGCGCCAGCAGCCAAGAAGCGGTACCCGGGCGCGAGCAGTACTTC.

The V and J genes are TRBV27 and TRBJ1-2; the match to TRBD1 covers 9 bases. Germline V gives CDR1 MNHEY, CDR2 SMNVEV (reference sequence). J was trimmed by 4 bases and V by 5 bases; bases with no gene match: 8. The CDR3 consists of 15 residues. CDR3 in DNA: TGTGCCAGCAGTATCGGGACAGGGTTCCCCTATGGCTACACCTTC. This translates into CASSIGTGFPYGYTF.

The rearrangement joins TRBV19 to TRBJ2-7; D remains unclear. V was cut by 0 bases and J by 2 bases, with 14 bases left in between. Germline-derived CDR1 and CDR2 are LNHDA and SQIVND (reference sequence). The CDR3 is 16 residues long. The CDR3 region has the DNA TGTGCCAGTAGTATAGAGGCCAGTTGGTTGGCCTACGAGCAGTACTTC. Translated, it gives CASSIEASWLAYEQYF.

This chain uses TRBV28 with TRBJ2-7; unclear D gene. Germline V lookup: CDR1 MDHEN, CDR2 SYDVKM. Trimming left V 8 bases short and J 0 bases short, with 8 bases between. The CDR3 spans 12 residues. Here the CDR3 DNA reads TGTGCCAGCGTGGGCAACTCCTACGAGCAGTACTTC. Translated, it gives CASVGNSYEQYF.

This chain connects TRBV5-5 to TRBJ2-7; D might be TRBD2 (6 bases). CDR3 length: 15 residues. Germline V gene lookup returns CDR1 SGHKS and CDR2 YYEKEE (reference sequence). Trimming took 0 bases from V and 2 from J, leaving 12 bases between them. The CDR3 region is CASSLVVAAAYEQYF. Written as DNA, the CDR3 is TGTGCCAGCAGCTTGGTAGTAGCGGCCGCCTACGAGCAGTACTTC.

Here the CDR3 DNA reads TGTGCCAGCAGCCCCGCCCGACCCGGGAGTAATTCACCCCTCCACTTT. It codes for CASSPARPGSNSPLHF. The chain combines TRBV3-1 (or the pseudogene TRBV3-2) with TRBJ1-6, with D unclear. Germline V gives CDR1 LGHDT, CDR2 YNNKEL (reference sequence). V was cut by 4 bases and J by 6 bases, with 16 bases left in between. This CDR3 comprises 16 residues.

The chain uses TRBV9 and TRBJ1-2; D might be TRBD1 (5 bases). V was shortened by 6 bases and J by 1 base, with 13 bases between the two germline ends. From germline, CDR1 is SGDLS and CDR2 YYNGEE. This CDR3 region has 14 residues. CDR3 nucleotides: TGTGCCAGCAACCTGGGGGGAGATAACTATGGCTACACCTTC. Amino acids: CASNLGGDNYGYTF.

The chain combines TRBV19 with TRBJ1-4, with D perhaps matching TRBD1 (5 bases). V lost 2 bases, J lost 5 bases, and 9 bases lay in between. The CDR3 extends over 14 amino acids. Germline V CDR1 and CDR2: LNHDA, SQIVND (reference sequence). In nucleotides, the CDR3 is TGTGCCAGTAGTATACAGGGTGGAAATGAAAAACTGTTTTTT. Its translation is CASSIQGGNEKLFF. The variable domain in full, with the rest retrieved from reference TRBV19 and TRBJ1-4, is DGGITQSPKYLFRKEGQNVTLSCEQNLNHDAMYWYRQDPGQGLRLIYYSQIVNDFQKGDIAEGYSVSREKKESFPLTVTSAQKNPTAFYLCASSIQGGNEKLFFGSGTQLSVL.

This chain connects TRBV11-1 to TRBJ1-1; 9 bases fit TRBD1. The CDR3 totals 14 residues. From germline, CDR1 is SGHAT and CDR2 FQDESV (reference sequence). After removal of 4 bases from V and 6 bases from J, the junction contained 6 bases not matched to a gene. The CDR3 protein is CASSSTGGWAEAFF. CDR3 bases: TGTGCCAGCAGCTCAACAGGGGGCTGGGCTGAAGCTTTCTTT.

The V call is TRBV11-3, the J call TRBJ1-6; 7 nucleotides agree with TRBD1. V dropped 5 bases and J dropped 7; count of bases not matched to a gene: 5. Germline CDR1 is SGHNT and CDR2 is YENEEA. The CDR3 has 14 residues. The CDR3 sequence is CASSRQGSNSPLHF. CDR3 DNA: TGTGCCAGCAGCCGACAGGGAAGCAATTCACCCCTCCACTTT.

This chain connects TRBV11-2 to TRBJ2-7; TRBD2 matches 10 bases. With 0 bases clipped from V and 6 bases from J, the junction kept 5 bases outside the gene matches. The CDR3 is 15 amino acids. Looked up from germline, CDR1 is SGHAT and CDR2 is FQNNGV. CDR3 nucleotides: TGTGCCAGCAGCTTAGACACTAGCGGGACCATCGAGCAGTACTTC. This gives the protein CASSLDTSGTIEQYF. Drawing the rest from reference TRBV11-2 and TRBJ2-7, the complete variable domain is EAGVAQSPRYKIIEKRQSVAFWCNPISGHATLYWYQQILGQGPKLLIQFQNNGVVDDSQLPKDRFSAERLKGVDSTLKIQPAKLEDSAVYLCASSLDTSGTIEQYFGPGTRLTVT.

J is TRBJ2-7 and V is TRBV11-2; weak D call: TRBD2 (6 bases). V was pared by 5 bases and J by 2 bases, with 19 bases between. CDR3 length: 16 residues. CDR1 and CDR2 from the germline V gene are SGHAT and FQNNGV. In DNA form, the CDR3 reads TGTGCCAGCAGCCCCCGCGGGGAGGCATTAGCCTACGAGCAGTACTTC. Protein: CASSPRGEALAYEQYF.

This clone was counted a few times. The CDR3 sequence is CASSVGVGQGESPLHF. The CDR3 DNA reads TGTGCCAGCAGTGTTGGGGTCGGACAGGGGGAATCACCCCTCCACTTT. The chain joins TRBV2 to TRBJ1-6, with 10 bases identical to TRBD1. J gave up 10 bases and V 4 bases, and 10 bases lay outside the gene matches. Germline CDR1 SNHLY, CDR2 FYNNEI. This CDR3 spans 16 amino acids.

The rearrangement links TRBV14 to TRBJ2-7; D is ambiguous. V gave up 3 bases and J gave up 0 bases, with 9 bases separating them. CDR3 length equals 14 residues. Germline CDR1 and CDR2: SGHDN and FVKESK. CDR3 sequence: CASSHAASSYEQYF. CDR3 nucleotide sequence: TGTGCCAGCAGCCATGCGGCGAGCTCCTACGAGCAGTACTTC.

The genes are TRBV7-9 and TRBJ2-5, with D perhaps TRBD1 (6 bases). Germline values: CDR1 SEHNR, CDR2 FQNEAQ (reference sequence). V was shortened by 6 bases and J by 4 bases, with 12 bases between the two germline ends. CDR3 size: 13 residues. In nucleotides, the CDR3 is TGTGCCAGCAGTAGGGGGAACGGAGAGACCCAGTACTTC. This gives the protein CASSRGNGETQYF.

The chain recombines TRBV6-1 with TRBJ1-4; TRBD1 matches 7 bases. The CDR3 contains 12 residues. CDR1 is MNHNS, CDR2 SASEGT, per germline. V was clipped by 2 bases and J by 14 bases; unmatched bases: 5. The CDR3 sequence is CASSEQGQLLFF. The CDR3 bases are TGTGCCAGCAGTGAACAGGGACAGTTGCTGTTTTTT.

The CDR3: CASSFLDRAGANVLTF. CDR3 nucleotide sequence: TGTGCCAGCAGTTTTTTAGACAGGGCTGGGGCCAACGTCCTGACTTTC. The V call is TRBV28, the J call TRBJ2-6, with 7 bases that match TRBD1. CDR1 is MDHEN and CDR2 is SYDVKM in the germline V gene. This CDR3 is 16 amino acids long. With V trimmed by 3 bases and J by 2 bases, 4 bases remained unmatched.

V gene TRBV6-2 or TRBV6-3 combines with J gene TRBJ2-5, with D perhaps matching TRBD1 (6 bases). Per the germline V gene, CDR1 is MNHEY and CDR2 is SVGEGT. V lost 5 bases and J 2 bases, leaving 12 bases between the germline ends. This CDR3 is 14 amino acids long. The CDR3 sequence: CASSPGTSQETQYF. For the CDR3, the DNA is TGTGCCAGCAGTCCCGGGACATCGCAAGAGACCCAGTACTTC.

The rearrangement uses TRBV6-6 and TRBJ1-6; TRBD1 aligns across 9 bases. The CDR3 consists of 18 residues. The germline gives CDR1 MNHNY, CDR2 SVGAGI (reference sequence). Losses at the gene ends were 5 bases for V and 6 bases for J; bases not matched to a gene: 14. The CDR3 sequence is CASSPAQGAVRVNSPLHF. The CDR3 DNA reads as TGTGCCAGCAGTCCGGCACAGGGGGCAGTGAGGGTTAATTCACCCCTCCACTTT.